The next 14 T cell receptor beta chains were all read from a single sample in a study of control samples from healthy donors and cancer patients. Profiling relied on immunoSEQ multiplex PCR, and the TCRdb table lists in-frame clones only, not all of them. The top ten hold roughly 39% of the sample, which has tens of thousands of clones, roughly 84% seen once. Sequencing was performed on PBMCs. These receptors were obtained from a man aged 70-80 years with lung cancer.

V is TRBV5-1 and J is TRBJ2-5; 8 bases are a match to TRBD2. The CDR3 totals 12 residues. V shed 5 bases and J 3 bases; nucleotides not matched to a gene: 0. The germline CDR1 and CDR2 sequences are SGHRS and YFSETQ. CDR3 nucleotides: TGCGCCAGCAGGGGACTAGAAGAGACCCAGTACTTC. Protein sequence: CASRGLEETQYF.

The V gene is TRBV7-3, the J gene TRBJ2-1, with D possibly TRBD2 on 5 matching bases. CDR1 SGHTA and CDR2 FQGTGA come from the germline V gene. The V gene lost 1 base and the J gene lost 6 bases, with 7 bases spanning the gap. The CDR3 consists of 13 residues. The CDR3 region is CASSLIEGNEQFF. As DNA, the CDR3 is TGTGCCAGCAGCTTAATCGAGGGCAATGAGCAGTTCTTC. Looking up the rest from reference TRBV7-3 and TRBJ2-1 gives the full variable domain: GAGVSQTPSNKVTEKGKYVELRCDPISGHTALYWYRQSLGQGPEFLIYFQGTGAADDSGLPNDRFFAVRPEGSVSTLKIQRTERGDSAVYLCASSLIEGNEQFFGPGTRLTVL.

CDR3 coding DNA: TGTGCCAGCAGCGGGACTAGCGGGGCCTATGAGCAGTTCTTC. Encoded protein: CASSGTSGAYEQFF. V gene TRBV2 combines with J gene TRBJ2-1, with TRBD2 matching 13 bases. J gave up 8 bases and V 6 bases, and 4 bases lay outside the gene matches. The CDR3 has 14 residues. Germline CDR1 SNHLY, CDR2 FYNNEI.

The chain links TRBV18 to TRBJ1-1; maybe TRBD1 (5 bases). Trimming took 3 bases from V and 8 from J, leaving 7 bases between them. Per the germline V gene, CDR1 is KGHSH and CDR2 is LQKENI. The CDR3 totals 11 residues. The CDR3: CASSPGPEAFF. The CDR3 bases are TGTGCCAGCTCACCGGGACCGGAAGCTTTCTTT.

The chain combines TRBV5-1 with TRBJ2-5, with 8 positions matching TRBD1. This CDR3 is built from 13 residues. Germline V gene sequence: CDR1 SGHRS, CDR2 YFSETQ. V lost 7 bases, J lost 1 base, and 3 bases stayed unmatched. The CDR3 is CASGTGIQETQYF. CDR3 in DNA: TGCGCCAGCGGGACAGGTATCCAAGAGACCCAGTACTTC.

V is TRBV10-2 and J is TRBJ2-4, with TRBD1 as a possible D gene (5 bases). Trimming took off 3 bases at V and 11 bases at J, with 23 bases between the two ends. CDR1 is WSHSY and CDR2 is SAAADI in the germline V gene. This CDR3 region has 16 residues. This CDR3 reads CASSDTYKGHGIFQYF. CDR3 coding DNA: TGCGCCAGCAGTGACACGTACAAGGGGCATGGGATATTTCAGTACTTC.

The chain employs TRBV3-1 (or the pseudogene TRBV3-2) and TRBJ1-2; D gene unclear. CDR1 is LGHDT, CDR2 YNNKEL, per germline (reference sequence). Trimming pared 4 bases from V and 5 bases from J, leaving 14 bases between. This CDR3 comprises 14 residues. The CDR3: CASSPEGFRYGYTF. In DNA, the CDR3 is TGTGCCAGCAGCCCGGAAGGGTTTCGGTATGGCTACACCTTC.

A few counts support this clone. The genes are TRBV25-1 and TRBJ2-2; no clear D. The CDR3 totals 15 residues. V was shortened by 5 bases and J by 1 base, with 11 bases between the two germline ends. The germline V gene encodes CDR1 MGHDK and CDR2 SYGVNS. The CDR3 loop is CASSILSGNTGELFF. CDR3 coding DNA: TGTGCCAGCAGTATCCTTTCGGGGAACACCGGGGAGCTGTTTTTT.

V usage is TRBV18 and J usage is TRBJ1-2, with TRBD1 matching 7 bases. V dropped 2 bases and J dropped 7; count of bases not matched to a gene: 13. The CDR3 has 16 amino acids. Per the germline V gene, CDR1 is KGHSH and CDR2 is LQKENI. The CDR3 is CASSPELRRGPFGYTF. The DNA of the CDR3 is TGTGCCAGCTCACCAGAACTCAGGAGGGGGCCCTTTGGCTACACCTTC. Filled out from reference TRBV18 and TRBJ1-2, the complete variable domain reads NAGVMQNPRHLVRRRGQEARLRCSPMKGHSHVYWYRQLPEEGLKFMVYLQKENIIDESGMPKERFSAEFPKEGPSILRIQQVVRGDSAAYFCASSPELRRGPFGYTFGSGTRLTVV.

The chain has TRBV5-4 and TRBJ2-3, with 7 bases aligning to TRBD2. The germline V gene has CDR1 SGHNT and CDR2 YYREEE (reference sequence). V shed 0 bases, J shed 7 bases, and the junction held 11 bases outside the gene matches. The CDR3 loop spans 16 amino acids. The CDR3 loop is CASSLAGGPETNTQYF. CDR3 DNA: TGTGCCAGCAGCTTGGCGGGGGGTCCCGAAACCAATACGCAGTATTTT.

V is TRBV18 and J is TRBJ2-7; weak D call: TRBD2 (6 bases). This CDR3 contains 14 residues. Trimming left V 4 bases short and J 0 bases short, with 10 bases between. Germline CDR1 and CDR2: KGHSH and LQKENI. The CDR3 sequence is CASSLSGLSYEQYF. As DNA, the CDR3 is TGTGCCAGCTCACTTAGCGGACTCTCCTACGAGCAGTACTTC.

This clone has just one count. The rearrangement links TRBV4-3 to TRBJ2-1, with unresolved D. The CDR3 spans 15 residues. Germline CDR1 is LGHNA and CDR2 is YSLEER. V lost 2 bases, J lost 11 bases, and 19 bases lay in between. The CDR3 protein is CASSQMLMEPVKQFF. For the CDR3, the DNA is TGCGCCAGCAGCCAAATGTTGATGGAGCCGGTCAAGCAGTTCTTC.

The chain employs TRBV14 and TRBJ2-5; 9 bases align to TRBD1. CDR3 length equals 15 residues. The germline CDR1 and CDR2 sequences are SGHDN and FVKESK. Trimming at V came to 3 bases and at J to 4 bases, leaving 6 bases not matched to a gene. DNA of the CDR3: TGTGCCAGCAGCCAGCGACAGGGGGGAAGAGAGACCCAGTACTTC. It specifies CASSQRQGGRETQYF.

The gene calls are TRBV6-6 and TRBJ2-7; D is perhaps TRBD1 (6 bases). The CDR3 is made up of 16 amino acids. In germline, CDR1 is MNHNY, CDR2 SVGAGI (reference sequence). Trimming stripped 4 bases from V and 3 bases from J, with 19 bases between. In nucleotides, the CDR3 is TGTGCCAGCAGTTCGAAAAGGCCGGGACACTTCTACGAGCAGTACTTC. As protein: CASSSKRPGHFYEQYF.